The clone carrying this T cell receptor (beta chain) has a count of ten or more. Its target is not known. The source of the sample is a study of T-cell reconstitution after alpha-beta-depleted transplantation in children. A TCRbeta library incorporating unique molecular identifiers was prepared. Via MiXCR, TCRdb re-called the PCR reads, giving one row per CDR3 protein. The table lists about 580,000 distinct CDR3 sequences, roughly 23% of them singletons, with 13% to 15% in the top ten. Findings and limits, study-wide: T-cell counts and diversity were attributed mostly to newly produced T cells one year after transplant.

The germline V and J ends were trimmed by 3 bases and 3 bases, with 8 bases remaining between them. This CDR3 has 14 residues. Looked up from germline, CDR1 is KGHDR and CDR2 is SFDVKD. Source: PBMCs, mostly from graft donor cells, taken 360 days after TCRalphabeta/CD19-depleted stem cell transplant. The V call is TRBV24-1, the J call TRBJ2-1; maybe TRBD2 (6 bases). This clonotype was obtained from a boy under three years old who had a stem cell transplant for acute myeloid leukemia, so the T cells may come from the graft donor. The CDR3 loop is CATSDPAGYNEQFF. The DNA for the CDR3 is TGTGCCACCAGTGATCCAGCGGGCTACAATGAGCAGTTCTTC.